These T cell receptor beta chains were read from a single sample in a study of cytomegalovirus exposure and HLA in healthy donors. Here immunoSEQ multiplex PCR was the method, and the copy in TCRdb shows in-frame clones only, minus some. The sample has about 170,000 clones; around 81% are singletons. Sample: PBMCs. These receptors all come from a woman aged 18-29 years in good health and CMV-seropositive. The CDR3 runs from the conserved cysteine through the conserved F or W. D genes are given only for firm matches. Not all rows give a size; the values are once, few, many and, for expanded clones, a class.

v_call	d_call	j_call	clone_size	cdr3_aa	cdr3_nt
TRBV5-6	NA	TRBJ1-3	few	CASSLGRAGNTIYF	TGTGCCAGCAGCTTGGGCAGGGCTGGAAACACCATATATTTT
TRBV18	TRBD1	TRBJ2-1	NA	CASSPGGQDNEQFF	TGTGCCAGCTCACCCGGGGGACAGGACAATGAGCAGTTCTTC
TRBV6-1	NA	TRBJ2-7	NA	CASRFTYEQYF	TGTGCCAGCAGGTTCACCTACGAGCAGTACTTC
TRBV5-6	NA	TRBJ1-6	NA	CASSLVTGGNSPLHF	TGTGCCAGCAGCTTGGTTACCGGCGGGAATTCACCCCTCCACTTT
TRBV2	NA	TRBJ1-1	NA	CASSAQNTEAFF	TGTGCCAGCAGCGCACAGAACACTGAAGCTTTCTTT
TRBV19	NA	TRBJ1-6	NA	CASTPLAGYNSPLHF	TGTGCCAGTACCCCCCTAGCGGGATATAATTCACCCCTCCACTTT
TRBV28	TRBD1	TRBJ1-2	once	CASSLSGTEANYGYTF	TGTGCCAGCAGTTTATCCGGGACAGAAGCTAACTATGGCTACACCTTC
TRBV7-2	NA	TRBJ2-6	NA	CASSPRQYFQGSGANVLTF	TGTGCCAGCAGCCCGCGGCAATACTTCCAGGGGTCTGGGGCCAACGTCCTGACTTTC
TRBV6-5	TRBD1	TRBJ1-5	NA	CASSRQGTPAQPQHF	TGTGCCAGCAGCAGACAGGGGACCCCGGCTCAGCCCCAGCATTTT
TRBV15	NA	TRBJ1-2	NA	CATSRDGQRLSYGYTF	TGTGCCACCAGCAGAGACGGACAGAGGTTAAGCTATGGCTACACCTTC
TRBV6-1	TRBD1	TRBJ2-3	once	CASTPGQGGPDTQYF	TGTGCCAGCACCCCGGGACAGGGGGGTCCAGATACGCAGTATTTT
TRBV9	NA	TRBJ2-3	NA	CASSVSGLPTDTQYF	TGTGCCAGCAGCGTATCGGGGTTACCCACAGATACGCAGTATTTT
TRBV4-1	TRBD2	TRBJ2-1	NA	CASRVREGSEQFF	TGCGCAAGCCGGGTCAGGGAGGGGTCTGAGCAGTTCTTC
TRBV29-1	NA	TRBJ1-5	NA	CMSDSNQPQHF	TGCATGAGTGATAGCAATCAGCCCCAGCATTTT
TRBV30	TRBD2	TRBJ2-7	NA	CAWSTTGGGLYEQYF	TGTGCCTGGAGTACCACCGGCGGGGGGTTATACGAGCAGTACTTC
TRBV28	NA	TRBJ2-3	few	CASSLRWGGLDTQYF	TGTGCCAGCAGTTTAAGGTGGGGGGGCCTGGATACGCAGTATTTT
TRBV7-9	TRBD1	TRBJ1-2	NA	CASSPTFLSRDSYGYTF	TGTGCCAGCAGCCCTACTTTCTTATCCAGGGACAGCTATGGCTACACCTTC
TRBV30	NA	TRBJ1-4	NA	CAWSRKGEVGEKLFF	TGTGCCTGGAGTAGAAAAGGGGAGGTAGGGGAAAAACTGTTTTTT
TRBV18	TRBD1	TRBJ1-3	NA	CASSSGTGDTIYF	TGTGCCAGCTCGTCCGGGACAGGGGACACCATATATTTT
TRBV5-1	TRBD1	TRBJ1-1	NA	CASSLAAGGNTEAFF	TGCGCCAGCAGCTTGGCCGCAGGGGGGAACACTGAAGCTTTCTTT
TRBV11-2	NA	TRBJ1-5	NA	CASSITTGHNQPQHF	TGTGCCAGCAGCATCACAACAGGGCACAATCAGCCCCAGCATTTT
TRBV11-2	NA	TRBJ2-7	NA	CASSKGVFWGSGEQYF	TGTGCCAGCAGCAAAGGGGTATTTTGGGGTTCAGGTGAGCAGTACTTC
TRBV7-9	TRBD1	TRBJ1-6	NA	CASSSDRDSSPLHF	TGTGCCAGCAGCTCGGACAGGGACAGTTCACCCCTCCACTTT
TRBV6-5	TRBD1	TRBJ1-2	NA	CASTYRDRGYGYTF	TGTGCCAGCACGTACCGGGACAGGGGCTATGGCTACACCTTC
TRBV2	NA	TRBJ1-2	NA	CASFEKGVFGGYTF	TGTGCCAGCTTTGAGAAGGGGGTATTCGGAGGCTACACCTTC
TRBV15	TRBD1	TRBJ2-5	NA	CATSSDRDRGLETQYF	TGTGCCACCAGCAGTGACCGGGACAGGGGTTTAGAGACCCAGTACTTC
TRBV7-6	TRBD2	TRBJ2-5	once	CASSLEPGLGLLSETQYF	TGTGCCAGCAGCTTAGAACCGGGACTAGGCCTTTTATCTGAGACCCAGTACTTC
TRBV5-1	NA	TRBJ1-4	once	CASSLARSDEKLFF	TGCGCCAGCAGCTTGGCCAGGTCTGACGAAAAACTGTTTTTT
TRBV7-9	NA	TRBJ1-1	NA	CASSLTGSGGRTEAFF	TGTGCCAGCAGCTTAACGGGGTCCGGGGGAAGGACTGAAGCTTTCTTT
TRBV6-6	TRBD2	TRBJ2-1	NA	CASSSGTSAYNEQFF	TGTGCCAGCAGTTCCGGGACTAGCGCCTACAATGAGCAGTTCTTC
TRBV11-1	NA	TRBJ1-1	NA	CASSLGMNTEAFF	TGTGCCAGCAGCTTAGGTATGAACACTGAAGCTTTCTTT
TRBV19	TRBD2	TRBJ2-2	once	CASSIAETGGSGELFF	TGTGCCAGTAGTATAGCGGAGACGGGGGGGTCCGGGGAGCTGTTTTTT
TRBV7-9	NA	TRBJ2-2	NA	CAGRRGNTGELFF	TGTGCCGGCCGAAGGGGCAACACCGGGGAGCTGTTTTTT
TRBV4-2	NA	TRBJ1-6	NA	CASSQVVNSPLHF	TGTGCCAGCAGCCAAGTCGTGAATTCACCCCTCCACTTT
TRBV2	TRBD1	TRBJ1-1	NA	CASRNTPGTGFAEAFF	TGTGCCAGCAGAAACACCCCCGGGACAGGGTTCGCTGAAGCTTTCTTT
TRBV28	TRBD1	TRBJ2-3	NA	CASHWTGGTDTQYF	TGTGCCAGCCACTGGACAGGGGGTACAGATACGCAGTATTTT
TRBV6-5	TRBD1	TRBJ2-7	once	CASTDRGPAYEQYF	TGTGCCAGCACCGACAGGGGGCCCGCCTACGAGCAGTACTTC
TRBV6-5	TRBD2	TRBJ2-2	once	CASSYRTSGGAGELFF	TGTGCCAGCAGTTACCGGACTAGCGGGGGGGCCGGGGAGCTGTTTTTT
TRBV9	TRBD1	TRBJ1-5	few	CASSASTGTDNQPQHF	TGTGCCAGCAGCGCTTCAACCGGGACAGACAATCAGCCCCAGCATTTT
TRBV19	NA	TRBJ1-6	NA	CASSIEARGIDSPLHF	TGTGCCAGTAGTATAGAGGCACGGGGTATCGATTCACCCCTCCACTTT
TRBV5-5	NA	TRBJ1-5	NA	CASSLGGHQPQHF	TGTGCCAGCAGCTTGGGGGGGCACCAGCCCCAGCATTTT
TRBV7-2	NA	TRBJ2-1	NA	CASSTGQGGMDEQFF	TGTGCCAGCAGCACGGGACAAGGTGGGATGGATGAGCAGTTCTTC